A single sample gave rise to the 28 T cell receptor beta chains below, sequenced in a study of blood T cell repertoires in COVID-19. Assay: immunoSEQ multiplex PCR; the TCRdb copy retains only in-frame clones and omits some. The sample lists around 260,000 clones, 86% occurring once. The specimen sequenced was peripheral blood. The receptors derive from a man aged 40-50 years who had recovered from COVID-19.

This chain joins TRBV19 and TRBJ1-2; 7 bases line up with TRBD1. With 10 bases clipped from V and 4 bases from J, the junction kept 9 bases outside the gene matches. This CDR3 is built from 13 residues. The germline V gene has CDR1 LNHDA and CDR2 SQIVND (reference sequence). The CDR3 region is CATSRTGGYGYTF. CDR3 nucleotides: TGTGCCACCTCCCGGACAGGAGGCTATGGCTACACCTTC.

The rearrangement links TRBV19 to TRBJ1-5; D is undetermined. CDR3 length: 13 residues. Germline CDR1 and CDR2: LNHDA and SQIVND (reference sequence). V lost 11 bases and J lost 1, with 12 bases in between. The CDR3 region has the DNA TGTGCCGGATCTAGTAGCAGCAATCAGCCCCAGCATTTT. Its translation is CAGSSSSNQPQHF.

This CDR3 is CASSMKAGARYNNYGYTF. CDR3 in DNA: TGTGCCAGTAGTATGAAGGCAGGGGCCCGGTATAATAACTATGGCTACACCTTC. V and J are TRBV19 and TRBJ1-2; tentative D call: TRBD1 (6 bases). Trimming pared 3 bases from V and 1 base from J, leaving 21 bases between. Germline lookup yields CDR1 LNHDA and CDR2 SQIVND (reference sequence). CDR3 length: 18 residues.

This clone was detected only once. The chain recombines TRBV6-1 with TRBJ1-5; TRBD1 agrees at 10 bases. The V gene end was trimmed by 2 bases and the J gene end by 3 bases; junction bases not matched to a gene: 4. This CDR3 has 16 residues. The germline gives CDR1 MNHNS, CDR2 SASEGT. CDR3 sequence (DNA): TGTGCCAGCAGTGAACTTGACAGGGGGCTCAATCAGCCCCAGCATTTT. Its translation: CASSELDRGLNQPQHF.

This chain connects TRBV7-9 to TRBJ1-6; TRBD1 aligns across 8 bases. CDR3 length equals 17 residues. Germline values: CDR1 SEHNR, CDR2 FQNEAQ (reference sequence). V was clipped by 4 bases and J by 3 bases; unmatched bases: 8. CDR3 sequence: CASSSGQGTGYNSPLHF. The CDR3 coding sequence is TGTGCCAGCAGCTCTGGACAGGGTACGGGCTATAATTCACCCCTCCACTTT.

The DNA of the CDR3 is TGTGCCAGCAGCTCACGGGGGGGCCAATATGGCTACACCTTC. Translating gives CASSSRGGQYGYTF. The chain couples TRBV5-4 to TRBJ1-2; D may be TRBD1 (6 bases). Germline-derived CDR1 and CDR2 are SGHNT and YYREEE (reference sequence). This CDR3 has 14 amino acids. Trimming removed 3 bases at V and 5 bases at J, with 14 bases between.

The V call is TRBV7-6, the J call TRBJ2-7, with 8 nucleotides matching TRBD1. CDR1 and CDR2 (germline): SGHVS, FNYEAQ. V trimming: 4 bases; J trimming: 3 bases; junction bases outside the gene matches: 8. The CDR3 length is 15 residues. CDR3 protein: CASSSPGTGNYEQYF. The CDR3 coding sequence is TGTGCCAGCAGCTCCCCAGGGACAGGTAACTACGAGCAGTACTTC.

This clone came up once. The V and J genes are TRBV2 and TRBJ2-1, with a weak D call TRBD1 (5 bases). The germline CDR1 and CDR2 sequences are SNHLY and FYNNEI. The CDR3 runs 13 residues. V lost 8 bases, J lost 4 bases, and 12 bases lay in between. CDR3 sequence: CASSRVGYNEQFF. The CDR3 DNA follows: TGTGCCAGCTCCAGGGTAGGATACAATGAGCAGTTCTTC.

V and J are TRBV19 and TRBJ2-1; TRBD2 aligns across 14 bases. The CDR3 runs to 16 residues. V shed 4 bases and J 10 bases; nucleotides not matched to a gene: 9. Germline V gene sequence: CDR1 LNHDA, CDR2 SQIVND (reference sequence). The CDR3 loop is CASSNAGLAGALEQFF. The CDR3 region has the DNA TGTGCCAGTAGTAACGCGGGACTAGCGGGAGCATTAGAGCAGTTCTTC.

The genes are TRBV27 and TRBJ2-7, with D maybe TRBD1 (6 bases). The CDR3 has 14 amino acids. V lost 7 bases and J 7 bases, leaving 20 bases between the germline ends. The germline V gene encodes CDR1 MNHEY and CDR2 SMNVEV (reference sequence). The CDR3 sequence is CASTRDTRGGEQYF. The DNA of the CDR3 is TGTGCCAGCACCCGGGACACCCGAGGTGGGGAGCAGTACTTC.

The V and J genes are TRBV5-1 and TRBJ2-5, with D possibly being TRBD2 (6 bases). The CDR3 is 15 residues long. Germline V CDR1 and CDR2: SGHRS, YFSETQ. Trimming took 0 bases from V and 5 from J, leaving 14 bases between them. CDR3 amino acids: CASSLEGFGGETQYF. DNA for the CDR3: TGCGCCAGCAGCTTGGAAGGCTTTGGAGGGGAGACCCAGTACTTC. The whole variable domain, filled in from reference TRBV5-1 and TRBJ2-5, reads KAGVTQTPRYLIKTRGQQVTLSCSPISGHRSVSWYQQTPGQGLQFLFEYFSETQRNKGNFPGRFSGRQFSNSRSEMNVSTLELGDSALYLCASSLEGFGGETQYFGPGTRLLVL.

The chain is built from TRBV30 and TRBJ2-1, with TRBD2 matching 11 bases. J lost 7 bases, V lost 2 bases, and 7 bases had no gene match. The CDR3 runs 15 residues. Germline V gene lookup returns CDR1 GTSNPN and CDR2 SVGIG (reference sequence). Here the CDR3 reads CAWSQLAGVGNEQFF. The DNA of the CDR3 is TGTGCCTGGAGTCAACTAGCGGGAGTAGGTAATGAGCAGTTCTTC. The whole variable domain, filled in from reference TRBV30 and TRBJ2-1, reads SQTIHQWPATLVQPVGSPLSLECTVEGTSNPNLYWYRQAAGRGLQLLFYSVGIGQISSEVPQNLSASRPQDRQFILSSKKLLLSDSGFYLCAWSQLAGVGNEQFFGPGTRLTVL.

The chain combines TRBV19 with TRBJ2-7, with D possibly being TRBD2 (7 bases). Trimming stripped 7 bases from V and 5 bases from J, with 21 bases between. The CDR3 is 15 residues long. The germline V gene has CDR1 LNHDA and CDR2 SQIVND (reference sequence). In nucleotides, the CDR3 is TGTGCCAGTACCGGGACATGGGGGGGAGCCCACGAGCAGTACTTC. Its translation: CASTGTWGGAHEQYF.

The rearrangement links TRBV5-1 to TRBJ2-7, with 9 bases lining up with TRBD1. With V trimmed by 3 bases and J by 2 bases, 6 bases remained unmatched. The CDR3 loop spans 15 amino acids. Germline V gene sequence: CDR1 SGHRS, CDR2 YFSETQ. CDR3 DNA sequence: TGCGCCAGCAGCTGGCGACAGGGGGTTGCCTACGAGCAGTACTTC. Its protein is CASSWRQGVAYEQYF.

The rearrangement uses TRBV20-1 and TRBJ2-1; TRBD2 matches at 10 bases. CDR3 length: 16 amino acids. V was pared by 3 bases and J by 0 bases, with 5 bases of the junction left unmatched. The germline gives CDR1 DFQATT, CDR2 SNEGSKA (reference sequence). The CDR3 DNA reads TGCAGTGCTAGTCCCGCTAGCGGGAGCTCCTACAATGAGCAGTTCTTC. Its translation is CSASPASGSSYNEQFF.

The V gene is TRBV19, the J gene TRBJ2-7; D might be TRBD2 (6 bases). This CDR3 contains 13 residues. Germline loops: CDR1 LNHDA, CDR2 SQIVND (reference sequence). V shed 5 bases and J shed 4 bases, with 12 bases lying between them. As DNA, the CDR3 is TGTGCCAGTAGTGCCCGGGGACTTTACGAGCAGTACTTC. Translated: CASSARGLYEQYF.

This rearrangement joins TRBV4-3 to TRBJ2-1; no firm D call. CDR3 length equals 14 residues. V dropped 0 bases and J dropped 9 bases, with 12 bases sitting between them. CDR1 and CDR2 from the germline V gene are LGHNA and YSLEER. The CDR3 region has the DNA TGCGCCAGCAGCCAAGATCAATCCTTTAGTGAGCAGTTCTTC. Its translation: CASSQDQSFSEQFF.

The rearrangement uses TRBV6-5 and TRBJ1-3; 7 bases align to TRBD1. The germline V gene encodes CDR1 MNHEY and CDR2 SVGAGI. J was trimmed by 2 bases and V by 6 bases; bases with no gene match: 7. The CDR3 totals 15 residues. The CDR3: CASSAVTGTGNTIYF. The CDR3 DNA sequence: TGTGCCAGCAGCGCCGTGACAGGGACTGGAAACACCATATATTTT.

This chain joins TRBV10-3 and TRBJ1-4; 7 bases align to TRBD1. V was clipped by 0 bases and J by 10 bases; unmatched bases: 11. The CDR3 is made up of 16 amino acids. CDR1 is ENHRY, CDR2 SYGVKD, per germline. The CDR3 DNA sequence: TGTGCCATCAGTGAGTCAACAAGTACAGGGGCTGGAAAACTGTTTTTT. It specifies CAISESTSTGAGKLFF.

CDR3 nucleotide sequence: TGCACCAGCAGCGCCGGACTAGCTTATACAGATACGCAGTATTTT. Protein sequence: CTSSAGLAYTDTQYF. The chain joins TRBV1 to TRBJ2-3; TRBD2, the table's D call, was not compared with the DNA. TRBV1 is reported as a pseudogene. The CDR3 length is 15 residues.

This chain uses TRBV12-3 or TRBV12-4 with TRBJ2-4; perhaps TRBD2 as D (5 bases). The V and J ends lost 5 bases and 11 bases respectively, with 10 bases between them. This CDR3 has 11 residues. The CDR3 DNA sequence: TGTGCCAGCAGTCAAGGACTGCTTCAGTACTTC. Protein sequence: CASSQGLLQYF.

V is TRBV7-9 and J is TRBJ1-2; TRBD1 matches at 10 bases. J lost 6 bases, V lost 1 base, and 8 bases had no gene match. The CDR3 is made up of 16 amino acids. Germline CDR1 SEHNR, CDR2 FQNEAQ (reference sequence). Here the CDR3 DNA reads TGTGCCAGCAGCTTAGTAGGGACAGGGGCGGTTAATGGCTACACCTTC. Translating gives CASSLVGTGAVNGYTF. The variable domain in full, completed from reference TRBV7-9 and TRBJ1-2, reads DTGVSQNPRHKITKRGQNVTFRCDPISEHNRLYWYRQTLGQGPEFLTYFQNEAQLEKSRLLSDRFSAERPKGSFSTLEIQRTEQGDSAMYLCASSLVGTGAVNGYTFGSGTRLTVV.

This clone was picked up a small number of times. J is TRBJ1-2 and V is TRBV6-5; D is ambiguous. CDR1 is MNHEY, CDR2 SVGAGI, per germline. The length of the CDR3 is 12 residues. V lost 4 bases and J 5 bases, leaving 8 bases between the germline ends. CDR3 DNA sequence: TGTGCCAGCAGTTCGGTGCCGTATGGCTACACCTTC. This sequence encodes CASSSVPYGYTF.

V gene TRBV19 combines with J gene TRBJ2-7, with a weak D call TRBD1 (6 bases). V was pared by 4 bases and J by 6 bases, with 16 bases between. CDR3 length: 14 residues. Germline V gene sequence: CDR1 LNHDA, CDR2 SQIVND (reference sequence). The CDR3 sequence: CASSTDHRAREQYF. CDR3 sequence (DNA): TGTGCCAGTAGTACAGATCACAGGGCCCGCGAGCAGTACTTC.

This clone appeared once. The chain carries TRBV7-9 and TRBJ2-3, with TRBD2 matching 10 bases. Germline V gene sequence: CDR1 SEHNR, CDR2 FQNEAQ (reference sequence). V lost 5 bases to trimming and J lost 4 bases; unmatched junction nucleotides: 9. The CDR3 extends over 16 amino acids. This chain's CDR3 is CASSPKREGIADTQYF. DNA of the CDR3: TGTGCCAGCAGCCCAAAGCGGGAGGGTATTGCAGATACGCAGTATTTT.

The chain links TRBV7-9 to TRBJ1-2; D not certain. V was shortened by 8 bases and J by 4 bases, with 17 bases between the two germline ends. CDR1 is SEHNR and CDR2 is FQNEAQ in the germline V gene (reference sequence). The CDR3 covers 14 residues. The CDR3 DNA follows: TGTGCCAGCCAGGAACCCCCGGGAGTCTATGGCTACACCTTC. Protein sequence: CASQEPPGVYGYTF.

The rearrangement joins TRBV10-3 to TRBJ1-3, with 8 bases aligning to TRBD1. This CDR3 spans 18 amino acids. V was clipped by 10 bases and J by 1 base; unmatched bases: 18. CDR1 and CDR2 from the germline V gene are ENHRY and SYGVKD. The CDR3 nucleotides read TGTGCCACCACAATAAAACCCGGGACAGGCGTATCTGGAAACACCATATATTTT. This sequence encodes CATTIKPGTGVSGNTIYF.

The rearrangement uses TRBV7-8 and TRBJ2-1, with D possibly TRBD2 on 6 matching bases. Trimming removed 5 bases at V and 7 bases at J, with 21 bases between. The germline CDR1 and CDR2 sequences are SGHVS and FQNEAQ. This CDR3 has 16 residues. The CDR3 loop is CASSVSGTYPGNEQFF. In DNA form, the CDR3 reads TGTGCCAGCAGCGTATCCGGGACTTACCCTGGAAATGAGCAGTTCTTC.